This T cell receptor beta chain was found in a study of OX40 agonist ivuxolimab in advanced cancers. For the study at large: Ivuxolimab, an antibody that agonizes OX40 (CD134), was administered to the patients.

On this clone: Its antigen is unidentified.

This table comes from immunoSEQ multiplex PCR, and its TCRdb copy is limited to in-frame clones, with some not included. The table lists 83,000 or so clones, about 81% of them singletons. The study, taken as a whole, reports: On average, CD8+ T cells showed a greater number of expanded clones than CD4+.

Peripheral blood came from all dose cohorts at three timepoints. Deletions cut 1 base from V and 8 bases from J, with 8 bases between. Germline CDR1 and CDR2: SGHAT and FQNNGV. This CDR3 spans 12 amino acids. This TCR derives from an adult with an advanced solid tumor such as melanoma, head and neck, liver or kidney cancer. V is TRBV11-2 and J is TRBJ1-1; no firm D call. Sequenced here: CD4+ or CD8+ T cells sorted from blood, sampled in a trial of the OX40 agonist ivuxolimab. The CDR3 DNA sequence: TGTGCCAGCAGCTTAGTCCGTGGGGAAGCTTTCTTT. Its protein product is CASSLVRGEAFF.